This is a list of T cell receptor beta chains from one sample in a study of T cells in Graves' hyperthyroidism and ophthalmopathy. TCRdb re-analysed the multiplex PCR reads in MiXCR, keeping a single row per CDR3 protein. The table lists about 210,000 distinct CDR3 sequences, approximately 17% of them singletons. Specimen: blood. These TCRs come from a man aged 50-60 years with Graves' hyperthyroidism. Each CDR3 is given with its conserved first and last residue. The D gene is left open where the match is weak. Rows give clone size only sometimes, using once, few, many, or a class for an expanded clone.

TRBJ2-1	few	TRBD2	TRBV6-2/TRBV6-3	CASSSTTSGAYNEQFF	TGTGCCAGCAGTTCTACCACTAGCGGCGCATACAATGAGCAGTTCTTC
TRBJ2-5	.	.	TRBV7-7	CASSLELGETQYF	TGTGCTAGCAGCTTAGAGCTGGGGGAGACCCAGTACTTC
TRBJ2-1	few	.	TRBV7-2	CASSLVRVRNNEQFF	TGTGCCAGCAGCTTAGTAAGGGTCCGAAACAATGAGCAGTTCTTC
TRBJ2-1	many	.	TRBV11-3	CASSTSLPGPRQPEQFF	TGTGCCAGCAGCACCTCCCTCCCCGGACCTCGTCAACCGGAGCAGTTCTTC
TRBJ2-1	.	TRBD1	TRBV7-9	CASSRSEGAQINGQFF	TGTGCCAGCAGCCGATCCGAGGGGGCCCAAATTAATGGGCAGTTCTTC
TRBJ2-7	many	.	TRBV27	CASSLSTLRGSPYEQYF	TGTGCCAGCAGTTTATCGACCCTTCGGGGGTCCCCCTACGAGCAGTACTTC
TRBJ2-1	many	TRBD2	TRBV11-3	CASSLDPLTSGEQFF	TGTGCCAGCAGCTTAGATCCCTTGACTAGCGGTGAGCAGTTCTTC
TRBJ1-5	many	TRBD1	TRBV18	CASSPGTGVVQPQHF	TGTGCCAGCTCACCAGGAACAGGGGTTGTTCAGCCCCAGCATTTT
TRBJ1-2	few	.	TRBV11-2	CASSLSAPGYGYTF	TGTGCCAGCAGCTTATCAGCCCCGGGATATGGCTACACCTTC
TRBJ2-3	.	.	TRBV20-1	CSVQSQIMASRHRAWGTDTQYF	TGCAGTGTTCAGTCGCAAATTATGGCTAGCCGCCACCGAGCTTGGGGCACAGATACGCAGTATTTT
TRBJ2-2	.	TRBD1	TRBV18	CASSPPGTGDFTGELFF	TGTGCCAGCTCACCACCTGGGACAGGGGACTTCACCGGGGAGCTGTTTTTT
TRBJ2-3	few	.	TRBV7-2	CASSIRSSTDTQYF	TGTGCCAGCAGCATAAGAAGTAGCACAGATACGCAGTATTTT
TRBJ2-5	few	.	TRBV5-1	CASSLVGTYQETQYF	TGCGCCAGCAGCTTGGTTGGGACTTACCAAGAGACCCAGTACTTC
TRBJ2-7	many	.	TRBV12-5	CASGFSREQYF	TGTGCTAGTGGTTTTTCTAGAGAGCAGTACTTC
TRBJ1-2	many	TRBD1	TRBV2	CASNQQGTNYGYTF	TGTGCCAGCAACCAACAGGGGACTAACTATGGCTACACCTTC
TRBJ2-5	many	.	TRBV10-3	CAISESRLTQYF	TGTGCCATCAGTGAGTCTCGCCTGACTCAGTACTTC
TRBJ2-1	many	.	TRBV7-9	CASSLGSGFYNEQFF	TGTGCCAGCAGCTTAGGGTCCGGATTCTACAATGAGCAGTTCTTC
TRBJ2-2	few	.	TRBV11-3	CASSDRNTGELFF	TGTGCCAGCAGCGACAGGAACACCGGGGAGCTGTTTTTT
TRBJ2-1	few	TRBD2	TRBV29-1	CSVEFRGTSGMSSYNEQFF	TGCAGCGTTGAGTTTCGCGGGACTAGCGGGATGAGCTCCTACAATGAGCAGTTCTTC
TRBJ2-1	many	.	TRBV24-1	CATSDTTGFSYNEQFF	TGTGCCACCAGTGATACCACAGGATTCTCCTACAATGAGCAGTTCTTC
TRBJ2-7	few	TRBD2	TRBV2	CASTGLAGGIYEQYF	TGTGCCAGCACCGGACTAGCGGGAGGGATCTACGAGCAGTACTTC
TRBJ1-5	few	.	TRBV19	CASSGTYQPQHF	TGTGCCAGTAGTGGGACGTATCAGCCCCAGCATTTT
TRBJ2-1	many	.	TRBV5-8	CASRSDGEQFF	TGTGCCAGCAGGAGTGACGGTGAGCAGTTCTTC
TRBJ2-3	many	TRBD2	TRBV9	CASSVGEGLDYTDTQYF	TGTGCCAGCAGCGTAGGGGAGGGACTCGACTACACAGATACGCAGTATTTT
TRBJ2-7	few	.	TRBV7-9	CASSFGTPSSYEQYF	TGTGCCAGCAGCTTCGGGACACCGAGCTCCTACGAGCAGTACTTC
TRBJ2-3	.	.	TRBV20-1	CSASLRSNTDTQYF	TGCAGTGCTAGTCTCCGCAGCAACACAGATACGCAGTATTTT
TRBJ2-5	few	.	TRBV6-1	CASRTGRGNQETQYF	TGTGCCAGCAGGACAGGGAGGGGAAATCAAGAGACCCAGTACTTC
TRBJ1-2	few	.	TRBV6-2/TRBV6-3	CASGREQTLYGYTF	TGTGCCAGCGGAAGAGAACAGACACTCTATGGCTACACCTTC
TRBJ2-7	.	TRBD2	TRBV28	CASSSPSGGLYEQYF	TGTGCCAGCAGTAGTCCTAGCGGAGGGCTCTACGAGCAGTATTTC
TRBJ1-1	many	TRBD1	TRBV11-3	CASSTRQGVNTEAFF	TGTGCCAGCAGCACGAGACAGGGGGTGAACACTGAAGCTTTCTTT
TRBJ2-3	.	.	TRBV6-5	CASSYSQGGRVYTQYF	TGTGCCAGCAGTTACTCGCAGGGGGGGCGGGTATATACGCAGTATTTT